Below, 13 T cell receptor beta chains from the same sample are listed, as sequenced in a study of Graves' ophthalmopathy and Graves' hyperthyroidism. RNA transcripts were the template, and TCR beta CDR3 regions were amplified from them. HTBI-primed RT-PCR formed the first round, and a multiplex PCR formed the second. TCRdb used MiXCR to reprocess the multiplex PCR reads, holding one entry per CDR3 protein. Among 150,000 or so distinct CDR3 sequences listed, 37% were seen once. Sequences were obtained from peripheral blood. These receptors were obtained from a woman between 40 and 50 years old with Graves' ophthalmopathy.

This clonotype was detected many times. V is TRBV6-2 or TRBV6-3 and J is TRBJ2-2; D might be TRBD2 (5 bases). CDR3 size: 14 residues. The germline CDR1 and CDR2 sequences are MNHEY and SVGEGT. The ends were cut back, 4 bases at V and 4 bases at J, with 10 bases in the middle. CDR3 nucleotides: TGTGCCAGCAGTTCTCTCGAGGGCACCGGGGAGCTGTTTTTT. It is translated as CASSSLEGTGELFF.

This clonotype was recorded at least ten times. This chain links TRBV19 with TRBJ1-5; 9 bases agree with TRBD1. J lost 5 bases, V lost 5 bases, and 7 bases had no gene match. CDR1 and CDR2 from the germline V gene are LNHDA and SQIVND (reference sequence). The CDR3 covers 15 residues. The CDR3 nucleotides read TGTGCCAGTAGTTACCGGGACAGGGCCTATCAGCCCCAGCATTTT. It is translated as CASSYRDRAYQPQHF. The variable domain in full, with the rest retrieved from reference TRBV19 and TRBJ1-5, is DGGITQSPKYLFRKEGQNVTLSCEQNLNHDAMYWYRQDPGQGLRLIYYSQIVNDFQKGDIAEGYSVSREKKESFPLTVTSAQKNPTAFYLCASSYRDRAYQPQHFGDGTRLSIL.

This clonotype was observed many times. The chain recombines TRBV12-3 or TRBV12-4 with TRBJ2-7; D not resolved. This CDR3 has 14 residues. V was trimmed by 2 bases and J by 4 bases, leaving 12 bases between them. CDR3 protein: CASSLHWGSYEQYF. CDR3 nucleotide sequence: TGTGCCAGCAGTTTACATTGGGGTAGTTACGAGCAGTACTTC.

J is TRBJ2-7 and V is TRBV6-2 or TRBV6-3; 9 bases agree with TRBD2. Germline trimming cut 0 bases from V and 4 bases from J; bases unmatched to any gene: 7. This CDR3 region has 16 residues. The germline V gene has CDR1 MNHEY and CDR2 SVGEGT. The CDR3 coding sequence is TGTGCCAGCAGTTACTCAGGGAGCGGGGGGACTTACGAGCAGTACTTC. The encoded protein is CASSYSGSGGTYEQYF.

This clonotype appeared many times. V and J are TRBV29-1 and TRBJ2-7, with 11 bases identical to TRBD2. J lost 4 bases, V lost 2 bases, and 7 bases had no gene match. The germline CDR1 and CDR2 sequences are SQVTM and ANQGSEA. The CDR3 contains 15 residues. This CDR3 is CSVELELAGAYEQYF. The CDR3 coding sequence is TGCAGCGTTGAACTGGAACTAGCGGGAGCTTACGAGCAGTACTTC.

J is TRBJ1-1 and V is TRBV12-3 or TRBV12-4, with 7 nucleotides matching TRBD1. This CDR3 comprises 14 residues. V gave up 7 bases and J gave up 1 base; unmatched junction bases: 6. The CDR3: CASNRGGPNTEAFF. CDR3 coding DNA: TGTGCCAGCAATAGAGGGGGCCCGAACACTGAAGCTTTCTTT.

This clonotype was counted many times. The chain links TRBV3-1 to TRBJ1-2; the D gene is possibly TRBD1 (6 bases). Trimming stripped 1 base from V and 6 bases from J, with 12 bases between. CDR1 is LGHDT and CDR2 is YNNKEL in the germline V gene (reference sequence). The CDR3 is 14 residues long. CDR3 sequence reads: CASSQASRGDGYTF. DNA for the CDR3: TGTGCCAGCAGCCAAGCATCGAGGGGGGATGGCTACACCTTC.

This clonotype was detected many times. V usage is TRBV10-3 and J usage is TRBJ2-7; 7 positions agree with TRBD1. Trimming removed 3 bases from V and 3 bases from J; junction bases left unmatched: 8. Germline-derived CDR1 and CDR2 are ENHRY and SYGVKD. This CDR3 has 15 residues. As DNA, the CDR3 is TGTGCCATCAGTGATGGGGGACAGTCCTTCTACGAGCAGTACTTC. Amino acid sequence: CAISDGGQSFYEQYF.

The V call is TRBV20-1, the J call TRBJ1-1, with D perhaps matching TRBD1 (6 bases). CDR1 is DFQATT, CDR2 SNEGSKA, per germline (reference sequence). This CDR3 has 15 residues. Trimming removed 3 bases at V and 1 base at J, with 15 bases between. Written as DNA, the CDR3 is TGCAGTGCTAGGGGGGGCCCCGAATCGAACACTGAAGCTTTCTTT. This translates into CSARGGPESNTEAFF.

The chain employs TRBV29-1 and TRBJ2-7; D not resolved. The V end was cut by 0 bases, the J end by 2 bases, with 14 bases between. The CDR3 has 15 residues. CDR1 is SQVTM and CDR2 is ANQGSEA in the germline V gene. CDR3 sequence: CSVEDRSVPPYEQYF. CDR3 DNA: TGCAGCGTTGAAGATCGAAGCGTTCCACCCTACGAGCAGTACTTC.

On this clonotype: One junction end does not reproduce the germline sequence, and a read error may be involved. This chain joins TRBV6-1 and TRBJ2-7; TRBD1 matches at 8 bases. Germline lookup yields CDR1 MNHNS and CDR2 SASEGT. CDR3 length: 15 residues. The CDR3: CASSPDQGASFEQYF. Here the CDR3 DNA reads TGTGCCAGCAGCCCCGATCAGGGGGCCTCCTTCGAGCAGTACTTC.

The V and J genes are TRBV13 and TRBJ2-7, with 9 bases that match TRBD1. V trimming: 5 bases; J trimming: 6 bases; junction bases outside the gene matches: 14. The CDR3 has 16 residues. CDR1 and CDR2 (germline): PRHDT, FYEKMQ (reference sequence). DNA for the CDR3: TGTGCCAGCAGCAACCCCGGGACAGGGAAAAGGAGCGAGCAGTACTTC. Its protein is CASSNPGTGKRSEQYF.

The chain has TRBV20-1 and TRBJ2-7, with TRBD1 as a possible D gene (5 bases). The length of the CDR3 is 15 residues. The V gene's germline CDR1 is DFQATT and CDR2 SNEGSKA (reference sequence). V lost 3 bases and J lost 0, with 15 bases in between. CDR3 bases: TGCAGTGCTAGGGAGTGGGTGGGGCACTCCTACGAGCAGTACTTC. This encodes CSAREWVGHSYEQYF.